What follows are 15 T cell receptor beta chains derived from one specimen sequenced in a study of T cells in women clearing cervical HPV infection. Assay: immunoSEQ multiplex PCR; the TCRdb copy retains only in-frame clones and omits some. The sample totals fewer than 30,000 clones; its top ten clones hold roughly 4%. The specimen sequenced was blood buffy coat. These receptors originate from a woman between 18 and 69 years old with a cervical HPV16 infection that either progressed to CIN3+ or cleared (not recorded which).

On this clone itself: The CDR3 end falls 3 residues outside the read, so it is completed with the germline J gene. The chain links TRBV7-3 to TRBJ2-3; TRBD2 matches 10 bases. The V segment lost 4 bases and the J segment 6 bases; nucleotides outside the gene matches: 13. Germline V gene sequence: CDR1 SGHTA, CDR2 FQGTGA. There are 17 residues in the CDR3. The sequenced part of the CDR3 DNA is TGTGCCAGCAGCTCCCTGGGGGCAGCGGGGGGGCTTGATACG. This gives the protein CASSSLGAAGGLDT. The full CDR3 reads CASSSLGAAGGLDTQYF.

Note on this clone: Read sequence stops 3 residues before the CDR3 end, and the germline J gene provides the missing end. The rearrangement joins TRBV4-1 to TRBJ1-4; D is undetermined. This CDR3 contains 15 residues. Germline CDR1 reads MGHRA; CDR2 reads YSYEKL. V was shortened by 0 bases and J by 7 bases, with 12 bases between the two germline ends. CDR3 sequence reads: CASSQDFRGTEKLFF. Incomplete CDR3 DNA: TGCGCCAGCAGCCAAGATTTCCGGGGAACTGAAAAA.

To note about this clone: The CDR3 end lies 3 residues beyond the end of the read and is filled in from the germline J gene. This sequence joins TRBV6-1 and TRBJ1-5; D is perhaps TRBD1 (6 bases). This CDR3 spans 15 amino acids. V gave up 1 base and J gave up 5 bases, with 12 bases separating them. Germline V CDR1 and CDR2: MNHNS, SASEGT. CDR3 sequence: CASSEGTAADQPQHF. CDR3 DNA, as far as it was read: TGTGCCAGCAGTGAAGGGACAGCGGCGGATCAGCCC.

In regard to this clone: The read terminates 3 residues before the CDR3 end, so the remaining end is supplied by the germline J gene. The V gene is TRBV19, the J gene TRBJ1-2; the match to TRBD1 covers 7 bases. In germline, CDR1 is LNHDA, CDR2 SQIVND (reference sequence). This CDR3 contains 16 residues. The covered CDR3 bases are TGTGCCAGTAGTATAGTACAGGGGAGCTCCTACAATGAC. This gives the protein CASSIVQGSSYND. The full CDR3 protein is CASSIVQGSSYNDYTF.

On this clone: The read finishes 3 residues shy of the CDR3 end, and the germline J gene is used to complete it. The chain combines TRBV18 with TRBJ2-2; D is possibly TRBD2 (6 bases). Germline-derived CDR1 and CDR2 are KGHSH and LQKENI. The CDR3 is 18 amino acids. CDR3 DNA (partial): TGTGCCAGCTCCCCCCCGCCTCGGGGGAGCTCCTATAATTCACCG. It yields the protein CASSPPPRGSSYNSP. The full CDR3 is CASSPPPRGSSYNSPLFF.

About this clone: Compared with germline, one end of the junction differs, possibly owing to a read error. The CDR3 extends 3 residues past the end of the read, so its final part is completed from the germline J gene. V is TRBV7-9 and J is TRBJ1-1; no definite D call. The CDR3 has 11 amino acids. Germline CDR1 reads SEHNR; CDR2 reads FQNEAQ (reference sequence). The CDR3 DNA, read in part, is TGTTCCAGCAGTCCTAACACTGAA. Translating gives CSSSPNTE. The whole CDR3 reads CSSSPNTEAFF. Together with reference TRBV7-9 and TRBJ1-1, the CDR3 gives the full variable domain: DTGVSQNPRHKITKRGQNVTFRCDPISEHNRLYWYRQTLGQGPEFLTYFQNEAQLEKSRLLSDRFSAERPKGSFSTLEIQRTEQGDSAMYLCSSSPNTEAFFGQGTRLTVV.

For this clone: An end of the junction differs from the germline gene, which may be a read error. The read ends 3 residues before the CDR3 terminus; that terminus is restored from the germline J gene. This chain connects TRBV4-2 to TRBJ2-7; 9 bases map to TRBD1. CDR3 size: 15 residues. The germline V gene has CDR1 LGHNA and CDR2 YNFKEQ. The sequenced CDR3 bases are TGCGCCAGCAGCCAAGATGGGACAGGGCCCTACGAG. Its protein product is CASSQDGTGPYE. The entire CDR3 reads CASSQDGTGPYEQYF.

About this clone: The read is 3 residues too short to cover the CDR3 end, so that end is filled in from the germline J gene. The chain employs TRBV13 and TRBJ2-3; tentative D call: TRBD2 (7 bases). This CDR3 has 14 amino acids. Germline V gene lookup returns CDR1 PRHDT and CDR2 FYEKMQ (reference sequence). The CDR3: CASSLRGARQPQYF. CDR3 bases read: TGTGCCAGCAGCTTACGGGGGGCGAGGCAGCCG.

About this clone: The missing CDR3 end, 3 residues past where the read stops, is filled in from the germline J gene. The chain recombines TRBV7-3 with TRBJ2-5; D is unclear. Germline CDR1 is SGHTA and CDR2 is FQGTGA. The CDR3 consists of 12 residues. The sequenced part of the CDR3 DNA is TGTGCCAGCAGCTTAAGCACAGATACC. Translating gives CASSLSTDT. The complete CDR3 reads CASSLSTDTQYF.

As for this clone: The CDR3 extends 3 residues past the end of the read, so its final part is completed from the germline J gene. The genes are TRBV29-1 and TRBJ2-7; 8 nucleotides agree with TRBD1. The J segment lost 5 bases and the V segment lost 3 bases, leaving 3 bases of the junction unmatched. There are 12 residues in the CDR3. CDR1 and CDR2 from the germline V gene are SQVTM and ANQGSEA. CDR3 in amino acids: CSVEGQAHEQYF. The sequenced CDR3 bases are TGCAGCGTTGAGGGACAGGCCCACGAG.

Concerning this clone itself: From the germline J gene comes the end of the CDR3, since the read stops 3 residues before it. The chain couples TRBV23-1 to TRBJ1-2; a weak D match, TRBD1 (6 bases). TRBV23-1 is classed as an ORF, of uncertain function. V lost 0 bases and J 0 bases, leaving 8 bases between the germline ends. This CDR3 comprises 15 residues. The chain's CDR3 is CASSQSGQTNYGYTF. CDR3 DNA, as far as it was read: TGCGCCAGCAGTCAATCCGGACAGACTAACTATGGC.

Of note for this clone: The read ends 3 residues before the CDR3 terminus; that terminus is restored from the germline J gene. The chain recombines TRBV7-3 with TRBJ2-3; 10 positions agree with TRBD2. V was pared by 5 bases and J by 2 bases, with 7 bases of the junction left unmatched. Germline V gives CDR1 SGHTA, CDR2 FQGTGA. The CDR3 spans 16 residues. Partial CDR3 DNA: TGTGCCAGCAGCCCTCTAGCGGGGGCCCCCACAGATACG. Its protein is CASSPLAGAPTDT. The full CDR3 is CASSPLAGAPTDTQYF.

To note about this clone: The read ends 3 residues shy of where the CDR3 ends; the end is completed using the germline J gene. The chain recombines TRBV5-6 with TRBJ2-7, with 12 positions matching TRBD1. V shed 4 bases, J shed 4 bases, and the junction held 3 bases outside the gene matches. Germline CDR1 reads SGHDT; CDR2 reads YYEEEE. There are 14 residues in the CDR3. The CDR3 bases that were read are TGTGCCAGCAGCGCGGGACAGGGGGCATACGAG. Residues: CASSAGQGAYE. The CDR3 in its entirety is CASSAGQGAYEQYF. Full variable domain (remainder filled in from reference TRBV5-6 and TRBJ2-7): DAGVTQSPTHLIKTRGQQVTLRCSPKSGHDTVSWYQQALGQGPQFIFQYYEEEERQRGNFPDRFSGHQFPNYSSELNVNALLLGDSALYLCASSAGQGAYEQYFGPGTRLTVT.

As for this clone: With the read ending 3 residues before the CDR3 end, the germline J gene is used to fill in that end. This chain connects TRBV20-1 to TRBJ2-5; no clear D gene. The V end was cut by 4 bases, the J end by 3 bases, with 3 bases between. The CDR3 has 10 residues. Germline CDR1 and CDR2: DFQATT and SNEGSKA (reference sequence). Incomplete CDR3 DNA: TGCAGTGCTACCGAAGAGACC. Translating gives CSATEET. The CDR3 in its entirety is CSATEETQYF.

On this clone itself: Sequencing ends 3 residues short of the CDR3 end; the germline J gene provides the rest. The V gene is TRBV18, the J gene TRBJ1-5; maybe TRBD1 (5 bases). There are 15 residues in the CDR3. With 6 bases removed from V and 4 bases from J, the gap between germline ends came to 16 bases. Germline CDR1 is KGHSH and CDR2 is LQKENI. CDR3: CASSLDSVKNQPQHF. The covered CDR3 bases are TGTGCCAGCTCCCTAGACAGCGTCAAAAATCAGCCC.